This T cell receptor beta chain stems from a study of shared clonotypes between healthy human individuals. Study information: The people who gave samples were a couple of women and three men aged 18 to 49.

The CDR3 runs 14 residues. Germline V lookup: CDR1 SGHAT, CDR2 FQNNGV. V was clipped by 3 bases and J by 2 bases, with 11 bases between them. Study-wide results and limits: Larger estimated richness was generally recorded for naive subsets relative to memory subsets.

This table comes from immunoSEQ multiplex PCR, and its TCRdb copy is limited to in-frame clones, with some not included. In the table there are more than 2 million clones, 85% to 95% of which are singletons. About this clone itself: Antigen specificity is unknown.

The chain carries TRBV11-2 and TRBJ2-7; maybe TRBD1 (6 bases). This receptor was identified in a man between 18 and 29 years old in good health. The sample was naive CD4+ T cells sorted from blood. Subset of the sample: CD45RA+ positively selected. The chain's CDR3 is CASSFGGWAYEQYF. DNA for the CDR3: TGTGCCAGCAGCTTTGGGGGCTGGGCCTACGAGCAGTACTTC.